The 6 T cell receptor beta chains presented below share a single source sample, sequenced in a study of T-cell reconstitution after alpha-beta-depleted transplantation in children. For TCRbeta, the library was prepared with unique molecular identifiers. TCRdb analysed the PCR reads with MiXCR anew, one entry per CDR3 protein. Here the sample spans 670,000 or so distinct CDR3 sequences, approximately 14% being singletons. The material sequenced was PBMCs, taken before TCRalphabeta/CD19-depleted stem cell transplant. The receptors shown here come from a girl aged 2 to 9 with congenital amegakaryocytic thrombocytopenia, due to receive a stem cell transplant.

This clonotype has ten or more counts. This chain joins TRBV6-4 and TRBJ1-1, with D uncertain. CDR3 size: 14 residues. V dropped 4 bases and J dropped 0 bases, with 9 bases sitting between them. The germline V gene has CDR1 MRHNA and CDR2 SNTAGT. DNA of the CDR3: TGTGCCAGCAGTGTCTCCGGGCTGAACACTGAAGCTTTCTTT. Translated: CASSVSGLNTEAFF.

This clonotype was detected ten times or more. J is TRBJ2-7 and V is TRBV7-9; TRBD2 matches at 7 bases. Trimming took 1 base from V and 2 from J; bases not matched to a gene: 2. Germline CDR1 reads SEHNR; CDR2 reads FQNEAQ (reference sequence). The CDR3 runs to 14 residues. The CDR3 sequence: CASSLGGRTYEQYF. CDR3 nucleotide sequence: TGTGCCAGCAGCTTAGGCGGGAGAACCTACGAGCAGTACTTC.

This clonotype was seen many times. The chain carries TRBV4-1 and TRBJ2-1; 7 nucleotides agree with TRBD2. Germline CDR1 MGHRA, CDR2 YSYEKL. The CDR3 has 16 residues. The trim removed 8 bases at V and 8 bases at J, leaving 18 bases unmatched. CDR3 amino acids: CASSLRGVKGMDEQFF. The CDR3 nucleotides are TGCGCCAGCTCCCTTCGGGGGGTTAAAGGGATGGATGAGCAGTTCTTC.

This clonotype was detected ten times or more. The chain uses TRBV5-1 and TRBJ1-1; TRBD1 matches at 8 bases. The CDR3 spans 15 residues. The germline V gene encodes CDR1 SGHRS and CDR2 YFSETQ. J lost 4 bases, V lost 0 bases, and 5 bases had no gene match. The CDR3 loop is CASSLAGTGSTEAFF. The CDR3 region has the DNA TGCGCCAGCAGCTTGGCCGGGACAGGAAGCACTGAAGCTTTCTTT.

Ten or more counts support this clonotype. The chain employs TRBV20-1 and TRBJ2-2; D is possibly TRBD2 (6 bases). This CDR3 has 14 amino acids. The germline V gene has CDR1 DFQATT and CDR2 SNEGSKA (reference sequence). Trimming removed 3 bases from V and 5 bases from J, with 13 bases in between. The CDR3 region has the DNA TGCAGTGCTAGCCGACTAGATCGGACCGGGGAGCTGTTTTTT. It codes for CSASRLDRTGELFF.

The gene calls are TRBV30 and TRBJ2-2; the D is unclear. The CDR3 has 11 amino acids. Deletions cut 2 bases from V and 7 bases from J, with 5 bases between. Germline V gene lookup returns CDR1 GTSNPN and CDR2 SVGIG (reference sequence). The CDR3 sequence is CAWSYIGELFF. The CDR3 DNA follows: TGTGCCTGGAGTTATATCGGGGAGCTGTTTTTT.